This TCR beta chain was observed in a study of a mutant IDH1 vaccine in newly diagnosed glioma. TCRdb's table, derived via immunoSEQ multiplex PCR, lists solely in-frame clones and lacks some. This repertoire shows around 41,000 clones, over 75% found once; its top ten account for less than 2%. Sample time point: week 35, safety follow-up. Every vaccine dose comprised 300 ug of mutant IDH1 20-mer peptide plus topical imiquimod. On this clone: Its antigen is unidentified.

The receptor comes from a man in his forties with glioma. The sample was PBMCs, taken from a glioma patient whose treatment included an IDH1 peptide vaccine.

The CDR3 sequence is CASSTGQLNTEAFF. CDR3 DNA sequence: TGTGCCAGCAGCACCGGACAGCTGAACACTGAAGCTTTCTTT. The V call is TRBV7-3, the J call TRBJ1-1; tentative D call: TRBD1 (6 bases). Germline CDR1 SGHTA, CDR2 FQGTGA. Trimming stripped 5 bases from V and 0 bases from J, with 10 bases between. This CDR3 comprises 14 residues.